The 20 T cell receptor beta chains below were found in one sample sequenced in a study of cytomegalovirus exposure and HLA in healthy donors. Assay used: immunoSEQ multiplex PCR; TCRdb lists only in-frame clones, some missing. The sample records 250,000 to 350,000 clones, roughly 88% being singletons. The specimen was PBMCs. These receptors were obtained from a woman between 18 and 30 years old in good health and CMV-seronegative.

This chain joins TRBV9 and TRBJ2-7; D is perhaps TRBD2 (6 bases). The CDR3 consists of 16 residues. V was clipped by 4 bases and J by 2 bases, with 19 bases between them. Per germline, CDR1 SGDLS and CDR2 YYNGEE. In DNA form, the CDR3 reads TGTGCCAGCAGCTCTAGGCGGGACTCCTTAACCTACGAGCAGTACTTC. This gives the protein CASSSRRDSLTYEQYF.

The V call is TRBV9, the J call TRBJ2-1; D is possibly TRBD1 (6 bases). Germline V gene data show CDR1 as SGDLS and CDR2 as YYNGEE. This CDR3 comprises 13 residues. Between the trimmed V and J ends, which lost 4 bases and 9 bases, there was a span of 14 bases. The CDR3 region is CASSTTLGGEQFF. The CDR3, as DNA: TGTGCCAGCAGCACAACCCTAGGGGGTGAGCAGTTCTTC.

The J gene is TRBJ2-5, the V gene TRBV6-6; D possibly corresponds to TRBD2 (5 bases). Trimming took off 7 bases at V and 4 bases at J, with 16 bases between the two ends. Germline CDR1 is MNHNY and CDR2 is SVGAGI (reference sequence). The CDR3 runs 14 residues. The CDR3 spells CASKGREPRETQYF. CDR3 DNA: TGTGCCAGCAAGGGAAGGGAGCCACGAGAGACCCAGTACTTC.

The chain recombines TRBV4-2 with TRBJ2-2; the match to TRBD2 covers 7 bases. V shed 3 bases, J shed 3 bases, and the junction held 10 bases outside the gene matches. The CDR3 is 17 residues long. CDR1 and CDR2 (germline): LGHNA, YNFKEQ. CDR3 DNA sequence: TGTGCCAGCAGCCAGGCCGGGGGAGGGTTCGACACCGGGGAGCTGTTTTTT. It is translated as CASSQAGGGFDTGELFF.

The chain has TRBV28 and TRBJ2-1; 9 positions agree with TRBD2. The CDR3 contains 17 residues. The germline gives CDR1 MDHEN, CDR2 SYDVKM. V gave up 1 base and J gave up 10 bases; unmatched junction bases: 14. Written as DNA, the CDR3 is TGTGCCAGCAGTTTATCGTTTGCGGGAGGGACTACCTGGGAGCAGTTCTTC. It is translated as CASSLSFAGGTTWEQFF.

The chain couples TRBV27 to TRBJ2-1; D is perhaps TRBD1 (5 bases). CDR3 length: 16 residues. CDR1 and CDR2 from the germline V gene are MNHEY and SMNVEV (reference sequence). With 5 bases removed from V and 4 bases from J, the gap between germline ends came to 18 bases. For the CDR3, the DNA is TGTGCCAGCAGTGCCCCAGACAGAGGAAATTACAATGAGCAGTTCTTC. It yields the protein CASSAPDRGNYNEQFF.

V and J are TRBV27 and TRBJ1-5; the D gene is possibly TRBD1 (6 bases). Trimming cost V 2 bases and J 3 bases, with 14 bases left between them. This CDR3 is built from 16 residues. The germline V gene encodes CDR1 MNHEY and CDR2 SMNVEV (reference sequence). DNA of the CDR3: TGTGCCAGCAGTTTAAACGGATGGGACAACAATCAGCCCCAGCATTTT. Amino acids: CASSLNGWDNNQPQHF.

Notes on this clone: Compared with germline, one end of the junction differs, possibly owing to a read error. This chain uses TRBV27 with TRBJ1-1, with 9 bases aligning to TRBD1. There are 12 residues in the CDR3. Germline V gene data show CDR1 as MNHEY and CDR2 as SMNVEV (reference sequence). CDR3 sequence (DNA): TGTGCCAGCAGTCGAACCGGGACAGGGACTTCGTTT. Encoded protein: CASSRTGTGTSF.

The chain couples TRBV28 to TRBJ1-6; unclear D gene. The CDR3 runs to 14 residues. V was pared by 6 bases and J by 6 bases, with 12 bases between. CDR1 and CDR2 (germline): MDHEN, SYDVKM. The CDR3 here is CASSVDSFNSPLHF. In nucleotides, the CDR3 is TGTGCCAGCAGCGTGGACTCATTTAATTCACCCCTCCACTTT.

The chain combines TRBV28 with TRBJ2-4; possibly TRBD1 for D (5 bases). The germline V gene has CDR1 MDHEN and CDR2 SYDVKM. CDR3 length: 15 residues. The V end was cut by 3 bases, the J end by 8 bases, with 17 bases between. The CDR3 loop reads CASSFWSRDADIQYF. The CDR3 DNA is TGTGCCAGCAGTTTCTGGTCCAGGGATGCAGACATTCAGTACTTC.

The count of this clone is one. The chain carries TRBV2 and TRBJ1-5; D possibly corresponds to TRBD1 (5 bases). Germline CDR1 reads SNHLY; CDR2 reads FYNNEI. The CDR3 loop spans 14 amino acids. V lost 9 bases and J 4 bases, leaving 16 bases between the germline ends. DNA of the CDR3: TGTGCCAGTACAGACGGGGGGTTAAATCAGCCCCAGCATTTT. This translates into CASTDGGLNQPQHF.

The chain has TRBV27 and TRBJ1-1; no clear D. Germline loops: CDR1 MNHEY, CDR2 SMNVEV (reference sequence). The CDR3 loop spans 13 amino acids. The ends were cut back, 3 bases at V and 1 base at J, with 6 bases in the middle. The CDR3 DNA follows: TGTGCCAGCAGTTTCCTTTGGAACACTGAAGCTTTCTTT. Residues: CASSFLWNTEAFF.

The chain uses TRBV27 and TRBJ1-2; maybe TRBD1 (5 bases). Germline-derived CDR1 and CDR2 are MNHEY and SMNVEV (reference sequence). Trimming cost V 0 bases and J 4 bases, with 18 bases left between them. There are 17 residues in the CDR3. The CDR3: CASSLSISGGKIYGYTF. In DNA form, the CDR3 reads TGTGCCAGCAGTTTATCCATATCCGGGGGGAAAATCTATGGCTACACCTTC.

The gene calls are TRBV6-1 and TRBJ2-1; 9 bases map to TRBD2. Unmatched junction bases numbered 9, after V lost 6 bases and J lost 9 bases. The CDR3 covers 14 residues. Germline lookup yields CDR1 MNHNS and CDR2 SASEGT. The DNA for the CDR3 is TGTGCCAGCAGCGGGACTAGCCCGGGGGGTGAGCAGTTCTTC. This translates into CASSGTSPGGEQFF.

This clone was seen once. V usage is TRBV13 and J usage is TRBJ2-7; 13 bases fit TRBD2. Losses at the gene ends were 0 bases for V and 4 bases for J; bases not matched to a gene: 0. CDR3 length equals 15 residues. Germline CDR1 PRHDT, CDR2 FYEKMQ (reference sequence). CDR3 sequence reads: CASSLGTSGRYEQYF. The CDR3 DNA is TGTGCCAGCAGCTTAGGGACTAGCGGGAGGTACGAGCAGTACTTC.

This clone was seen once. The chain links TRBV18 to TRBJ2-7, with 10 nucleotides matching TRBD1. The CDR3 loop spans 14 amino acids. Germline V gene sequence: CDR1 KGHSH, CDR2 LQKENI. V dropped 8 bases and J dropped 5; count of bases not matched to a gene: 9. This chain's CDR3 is CASRRDRGRDEQYF. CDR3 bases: TGTGCCAGCCGTCGGGACAGGGGAAGGGACGAGCAGTACTTC.

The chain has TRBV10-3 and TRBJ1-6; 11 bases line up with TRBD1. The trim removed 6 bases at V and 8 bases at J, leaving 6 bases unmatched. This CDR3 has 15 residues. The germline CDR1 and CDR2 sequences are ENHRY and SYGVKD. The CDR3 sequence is CAISGTGGLDSPLHF. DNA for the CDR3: TGTGCCATCAGCGGGACAGGGGGGTTGGATTCACCCCTCCACTTT.

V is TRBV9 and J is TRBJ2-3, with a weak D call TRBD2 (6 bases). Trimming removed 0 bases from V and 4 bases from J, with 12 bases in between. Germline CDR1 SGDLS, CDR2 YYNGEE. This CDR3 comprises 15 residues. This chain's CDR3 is CASSVGGTSSDTQYF. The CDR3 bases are TGTGCCAGCAGCGTAGGCGGGACGAGCTCAGATACGCAGTATTTT.

CDR3 coding DNA: TGCGCCAGCAGCTTGGCTATTGCCGGGGAACTTGCAACTAATGAAAAACTGTTTTTT. Translation: CASSLAIAGELATNEKLFF. The chain links TRBV5-1 to TRBJ1-4; D not certain. The germline CDR1 and CDR2 sequences are SGHRS and YFSETQ. CDR3 length: 19 residues. The V and J ends lost 0 bases and 0 bases respectively, with 18 bases between them.

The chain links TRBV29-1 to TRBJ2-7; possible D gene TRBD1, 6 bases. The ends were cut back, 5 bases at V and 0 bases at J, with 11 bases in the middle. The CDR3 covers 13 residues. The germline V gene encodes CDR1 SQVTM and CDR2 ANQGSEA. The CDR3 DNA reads TGCAGCGTTCTGACAGGCAGCTCCTACGAGCAGTACTTC. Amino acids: CSVLTGSSYEQYF.